This TCR beta chain originates from a study of tumor-infiltrating lymphocytes in primary liver carcinoma. Study context: Patients diagnosed with primary liver carcinoma received treatment through surgical resection. Men as well as women, aged 30 to 69 years, made up the patients. Spanning 4.2 to 10 cm, the tumors were T1-T3 N0M0.

Study results and limitations: Tumor-adjacent and tumor-blood pairs showed less overlap than tumor region pairs.

For blood RNA, unsorted whole blood served as the source, and germline DNA was extracted too. This clonotype was seen ten or more times. Its matching antigen is unknown. A constant-region primer primed TCR beta cDNA synthesis from about 490 ng of total RNA. Three nested multiplex PCR rounds, a slightly modified ARM-PCR method, built the TCR beta libraries. One entry per CDR3 protein results from TCRdb running MiXCR on the multiplex PCR reads. The sample lists about 310,000 distinct CDR3 sequences; over 55% were seen once. The receptor's source is a man aged 35 to 55 with primary liver carcinoma and hepatitis B virus infection. Sample: peripheral blood.

DNA for the CDR3: TGCAGCGTTGAGAAGCCCGGAGATACGCAGTATTTT. This translates into CSVEKPGDTQYF. V is TRBV29-1 and J is TRBJ2-3; D unresolved. V shed 3 bases and J shed 5 bases, with 9 bases lying between them. This CDR3 spans 12 amino acids. Germline-derived CDR1 and CDR2 are SQVTM and ANQGSEA.